Listed below are T cell receptor beta chains from one sample, sequenced in a study of blood T cell repertoires in COVID-19. The protocol was immunoSEQ multiplex PCR, while the TCRdb copy is restricted to in-frame clones and leaves out a portion. The sample yields 250,000 to 350,000 clones, about 81% seen once. Source material: peripheral blood. The receptor set was obtained from a human donor with COVID-19, enrolled during active disease. The donor label of this sample is uncertain. Both conserved end residues are part of each CDR3. A D gene is named only where the DNA matches it firmly. A clone size is listed for some rows: how often the clone was seen (once, few, many), or a class if it is expanded.

>NA|TRBD2|TRBJ2-1|TRBV5-4
TGTGCCAGCAGCTTAAGACTAGCGGATTACAATGAGCAGTTCTTC
CASSLRLADYNEQFF
>NA|TRBD1|TRBJ1-6|TRBV10-3
TGTGCCATCAGTGACCTCGACAGGGGTGAGTCACCCCTCCACTTT
CAISDLDRGESPLHF
>NA|NA|TRBJ1-5|TRBV2
TGTGCCAGCACTCAGGACAGACTCTATAGCAATCAGCCCCAGCATTTT
CASTQDRLYSNQPQHF
>few|NA|TRBJ2-7|TRBV28
TGTGCCAGCAGGGGGCTAACCTACGAGCAGTACTTC
CASRGLTYEQYF
>NA|TRBD1|TRBJ2-3|TRBV6-5
TGTGCCAGCAGGGACCGGGACAGGCGCACAGATACGCAGTATTTT
CASRDRDRRTDTQYF
>NA|TRBD1|TRBJ2-1|TRBV9
TGTGCCAGCAGCGTAGAACAGGGGGCCTACAATGAGCAGTTCTTC
CASSVEQGAYNEQFF
>once|TRBD1|TRBJ2-3|TRBV5-1
TGCGCCAGCAGCCCCGAGGGCAGGGGGTTGGATACGCAGTATTTT
CASSPEGRGLDTQYF
>NA|TRBD1|TRBJ1-2|TRBV18
TGTGCCAGCTCCCGAGGACAGGGAAACTATGGCTACACCTTC
CASSRGQGNYGYTF
>NA|NA|TRBJ2-1|TRBV9
TGTGCCAGCAGCGTAGGGCCCCAAAGCTCCTACAATGAGCAGTTCTTC
CASSVGPQSSYNEQFF
>NA|NA|TRBJ2-3|TRBV4-3
TGCGCCAGCAGCCTCTCGCGGGTTGAAGATACGCAGTATTTT
CASSLSRVEDTQYF
>NA|NA|TRBJ1-5|TRBV28
TGTGCCAGCAGTTTCGATCGGGGAAATCAGCCCCAGCATTTT
CASSFDRGNQPQHF
>once|NA|TRBJ1-1|TRBV28
TGTGCCAGCAGTATCCGGGGAGGGGGACTTAACACTGAAGCTTTCTTT
CASSIRGGGLNTEAFF
>NA|NA|TRBJ2-2|TRBV7-9
TGTGCCAGCAGTCCGGACAGGGAGGGGACCGGGGAGCTGTTTTTT
CASSPDREGTGELFF
>NA|NA|TRBJ1-1|TRBV6-5
TGTGCCAGCAGTTACTCCACAGGACCCACCGAAGCTTTCTTT
CASSYSTGPTEAFF
>NA|NA|TRBJ2-7|TRBV6-5
TGTGCCAGCATGGTACAGGTTTTCTACGAGCAGTACTTC
CASMVQVFYEQYF
>NA|NA|TRBJ1-1|TRBV19
TGTGCCAGTAGTATATTCGGGGGAACTGAAGCTTTCTTT
CASSIFGGTEAFF
>NA|NA|TRBJ1-5|TRBV30
TGTGCCTGGAGCCCTAACGGGCAGGGGTTGTATCAGCCCCAGCATTTT
CAWSPNGQGLYQPQHF
>once|NA|TRBJ2-7|TRBV15
TGTGCCACCAGCTCAGGGGACGCCTACGAGCAGTACTTC
CATSSGDAYEQYF
>NA|TRBD1|TRBJ1-1|TRBV6-5
TGTGCCAGCAGTTCAATATTTACAGGGGCCCACACTGAAGCTTTCTTT
CASSSIFTGAHTEAFF
>NA|NA|TRBJ1-6|TRBV7-2
TGTGCCAGCAGCGCCGGCGGGGCCGCGTATAATTCACCCCTCCACTTT
CASSAGGAAYNSPLHF
>NA|NA|TRBJ1-2|TRBV9
TGTGCCAGCAGCGTAGATACGGCCAGAGGCTATGGCTACACCTTC
CASSVDTARGYGYTF
>NA|NA|TRBJ2-7|TRBV10-3
TGTGCCATCAGTGGGACTGCTCACTCCTACGAGCAGTACTTC
CAISGTAHSYEQYF
>NA|NA|TRBJ1-1|TRBV5-1
TGCGCCAGCAGCTTTACACCATTAGCCTTGAACACTGAAGCTTTCTTT
CASSFTPLALNTEAFF
>once|TRBD2|TRBJ2-1|TRBV7-8
TGTGCCAGCAGCGGACGGGCCCCAAGCGGGACTAGCGGGAAGGGGTCCTACAATGAGCAGTTCTTC
CASSGRAPSGTSGKGSYNEQFF
>NA|NA|TRBJ2-2|TRBV13
TGTGCCAGCAGCTTACAGGGTTTTTCCGGGGAGCTGTTTTTT
CASSLQGFSGELFF